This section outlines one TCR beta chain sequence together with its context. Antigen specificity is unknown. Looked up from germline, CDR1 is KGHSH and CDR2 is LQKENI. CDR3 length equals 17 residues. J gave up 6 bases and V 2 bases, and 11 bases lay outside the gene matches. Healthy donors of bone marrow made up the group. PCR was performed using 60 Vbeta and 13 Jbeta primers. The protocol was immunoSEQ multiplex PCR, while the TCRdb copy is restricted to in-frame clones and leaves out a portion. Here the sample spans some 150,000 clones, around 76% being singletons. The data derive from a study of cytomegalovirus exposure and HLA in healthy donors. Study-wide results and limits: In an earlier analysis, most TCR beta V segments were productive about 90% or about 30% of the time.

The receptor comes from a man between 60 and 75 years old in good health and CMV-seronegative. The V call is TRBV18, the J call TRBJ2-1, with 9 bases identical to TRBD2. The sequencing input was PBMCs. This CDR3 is CASSPLAGVPDRNEQFF. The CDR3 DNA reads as TGTGCCAGCTCACCATTAGCGGGAGTACCCGACCGCAATGAGCAGTTCTTC.